The text below deals with one T cell receptor beta chain. In the source study's methods: Amplifying reference gene primers gave estimates of nucleated cell counts. This table comes from immunoSEQ multiplex PCR, and its TCRdb copy is limited to in-frame clones, with some not included. V and J calls plus clone size are reproduced from that table; the DNA served to infer D and trimming. Found here are approximately 200,000 clones, over 75% of them singletons; the top ten hold about an eighth. This sample stems from a study of blood T cell repertoires in COVID-19. Overall study: Researchers got acute and convalescent COVID-19 samples from the United States, Italy and Spain. From T cells, B-cell-depleted T cells, or PBMCs came the material, which was cDNA or gDNA.

The CDR3 is made up of 14 amino acids. Germline V CDR1 and CDR2: SGHKS, YYEKEE (reference sequence). The V end lost 3 bases, the J end lost 2 bases, and 12 bases lay between the germline ends. The clonotype originates from a woman between 50 and 59 years old with acute or convalescent COVID-19. The V and J genes are TRBV5-5 and TRBJ2-7, with D possibly being TRBD1 (6 bases). The sample taken for sequencing was peripheral blood. The CDR3 DNA is TGTGCCAGCAGCTCTAGAGGGGACACCTACGAGCAGTACTTC. It is translated as CASSSRGDTYEQYF.